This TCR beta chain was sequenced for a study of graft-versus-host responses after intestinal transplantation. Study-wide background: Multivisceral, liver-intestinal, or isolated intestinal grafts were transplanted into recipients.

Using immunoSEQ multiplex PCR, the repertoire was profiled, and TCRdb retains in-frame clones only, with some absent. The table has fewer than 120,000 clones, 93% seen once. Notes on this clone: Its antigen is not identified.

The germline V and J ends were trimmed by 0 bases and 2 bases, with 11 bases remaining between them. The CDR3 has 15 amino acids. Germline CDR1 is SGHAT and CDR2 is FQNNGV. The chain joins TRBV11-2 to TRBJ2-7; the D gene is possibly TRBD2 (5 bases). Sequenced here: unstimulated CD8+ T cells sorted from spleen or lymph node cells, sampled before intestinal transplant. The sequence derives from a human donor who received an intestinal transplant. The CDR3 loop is CASSLEWSGTYEQYF. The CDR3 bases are TGTGCCAGCAGCTTAGAATGGAGCGGAACCTACGAGCAGTACTTC.